This T cell receptor (beta chain) was observed in a study of PD-L1 blockade in urothelial cancer. Study at large: The number of prior chemotherapy regimens per patient was 0 to 3. Blood analysis took place 3 weeks (second dose) and 6 weeks after treatment start.

Trimming cost V 4 bases and J 5 bases; bases outside gene matches: 8. The CDR3 covers 16 residues. Germline CDR1 is SGHVS and CDR2 is FNYEAQ. TCRdb's table, derived via immunoSEQ multiplex PCR, lists solely in-frame clones and lacks some. The data show approximately 47,000 clones, around four fifths seen once. The time point was: pretreatment peripheral blood. Patient sample counts ranged from 1 to 8, pretreatment and on-treatment. The gene calls are TRBV7-6 and TRBJ2-2; TRBD1 matches at 9 bases. The TCR originated in a man aged 50-59 years with urothelial cancer. The sequencing here drew on PBMCs, taken around atezolizumab (anti-PD-L1) treatment. This CDR3 reads CASSSGTGLSTGELFF. Written as DNA, the CDR3 is TGTGCCAGCAGCTCCGGGACAGGGCTATCAACCGGGGAGCTGTTTTTT.